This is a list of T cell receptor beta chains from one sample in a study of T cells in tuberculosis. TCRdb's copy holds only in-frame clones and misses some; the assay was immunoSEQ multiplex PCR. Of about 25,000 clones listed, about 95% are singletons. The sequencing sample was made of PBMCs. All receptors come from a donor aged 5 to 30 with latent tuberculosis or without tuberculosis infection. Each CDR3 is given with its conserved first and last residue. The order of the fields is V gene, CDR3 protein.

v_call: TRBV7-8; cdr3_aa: CASSSGTSGEYF
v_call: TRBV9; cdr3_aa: CASSEGGSTDTQYF
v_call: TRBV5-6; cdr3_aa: CASSSTTDSNTEAFF
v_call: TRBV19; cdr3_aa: CASNSPSEGDYGYTF
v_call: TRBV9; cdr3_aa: CASAGDEQYF
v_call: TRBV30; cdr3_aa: CAWSITRDSKETQYF
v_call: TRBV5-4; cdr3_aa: CASSPAIRQQQYF
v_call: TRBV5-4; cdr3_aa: CASSLVTGDGYTF
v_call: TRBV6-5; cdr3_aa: CASTRDRKNTEAFF
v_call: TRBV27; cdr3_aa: CASRSFRGGGRQGPNYGYTF
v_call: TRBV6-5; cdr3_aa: CATGTGRQEKLFF
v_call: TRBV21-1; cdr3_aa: CAREGPWGYGYTF
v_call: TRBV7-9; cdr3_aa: CASSFESAEQPQHF
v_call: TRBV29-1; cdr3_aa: CSASSGADTEAFF
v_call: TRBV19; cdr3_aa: CASSIDVTGGYTF
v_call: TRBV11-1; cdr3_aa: CASSSPARGPTDTQYF
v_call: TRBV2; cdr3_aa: CASHRDRTDTQYF
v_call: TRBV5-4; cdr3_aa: CASSLDTVNTEAFF
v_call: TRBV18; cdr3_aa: CASSPLLSGQGGSWGYTF
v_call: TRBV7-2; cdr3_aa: CASVSQGAGEQYF
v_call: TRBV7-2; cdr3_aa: CASSRLTGLAFF
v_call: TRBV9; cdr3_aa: CASSYRTENTEAFF
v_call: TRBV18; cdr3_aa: CASSPRASGDTQYF
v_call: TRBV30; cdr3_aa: CAWTSGDTQYF
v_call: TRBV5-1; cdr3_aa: CASSGGTGGYQETQYF
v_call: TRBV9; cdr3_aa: CASSVVSGPSTDTQYF
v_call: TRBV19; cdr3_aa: CASFQDRGWSGYTF
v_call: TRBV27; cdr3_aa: CASSGLPLGNGYTF
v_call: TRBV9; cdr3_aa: CASSVELAGLNTGELFF
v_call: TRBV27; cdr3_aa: CASGARTDPNYGYTF
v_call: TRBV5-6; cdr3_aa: CASRSLAATEAFF
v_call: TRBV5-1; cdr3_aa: CASSPPPRRSNTEAFF
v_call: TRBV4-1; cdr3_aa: CASSQSRTGTNYGYTF
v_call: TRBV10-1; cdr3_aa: CASRYYRGRGSNEKLFF